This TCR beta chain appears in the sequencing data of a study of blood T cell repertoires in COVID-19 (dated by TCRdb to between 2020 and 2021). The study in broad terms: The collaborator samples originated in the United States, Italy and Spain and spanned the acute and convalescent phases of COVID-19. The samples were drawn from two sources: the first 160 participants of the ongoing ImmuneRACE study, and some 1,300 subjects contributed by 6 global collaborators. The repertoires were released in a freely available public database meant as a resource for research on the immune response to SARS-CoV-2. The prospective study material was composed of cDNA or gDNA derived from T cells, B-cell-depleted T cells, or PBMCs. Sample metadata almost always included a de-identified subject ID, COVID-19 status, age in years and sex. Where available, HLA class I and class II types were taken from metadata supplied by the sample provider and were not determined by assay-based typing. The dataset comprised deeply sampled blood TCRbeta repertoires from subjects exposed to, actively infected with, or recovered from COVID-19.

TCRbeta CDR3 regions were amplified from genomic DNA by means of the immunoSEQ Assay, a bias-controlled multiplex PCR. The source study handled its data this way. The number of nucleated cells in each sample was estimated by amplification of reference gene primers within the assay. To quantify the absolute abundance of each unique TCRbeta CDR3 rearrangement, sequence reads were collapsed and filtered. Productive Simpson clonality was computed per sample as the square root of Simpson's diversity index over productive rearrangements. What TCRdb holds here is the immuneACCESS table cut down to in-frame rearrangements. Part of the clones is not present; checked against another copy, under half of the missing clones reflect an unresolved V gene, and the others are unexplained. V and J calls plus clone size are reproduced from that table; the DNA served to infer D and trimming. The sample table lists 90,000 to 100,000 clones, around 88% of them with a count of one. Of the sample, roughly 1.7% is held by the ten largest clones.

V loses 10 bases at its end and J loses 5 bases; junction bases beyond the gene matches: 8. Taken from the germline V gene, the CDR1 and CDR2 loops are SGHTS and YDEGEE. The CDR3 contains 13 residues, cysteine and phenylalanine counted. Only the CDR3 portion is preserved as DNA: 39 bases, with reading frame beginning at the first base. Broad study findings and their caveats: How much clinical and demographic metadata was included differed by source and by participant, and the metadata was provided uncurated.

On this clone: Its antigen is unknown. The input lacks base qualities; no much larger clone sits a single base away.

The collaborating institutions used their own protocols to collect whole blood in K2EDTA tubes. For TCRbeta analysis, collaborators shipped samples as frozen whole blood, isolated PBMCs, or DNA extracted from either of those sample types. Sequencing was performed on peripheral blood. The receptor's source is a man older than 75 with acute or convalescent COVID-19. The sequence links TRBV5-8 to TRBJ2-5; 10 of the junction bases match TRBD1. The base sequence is TGTGCCGACCGGGACAGGGGTGTGGAGACCCAGTACTTC. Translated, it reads CADRDRGVETQYF.